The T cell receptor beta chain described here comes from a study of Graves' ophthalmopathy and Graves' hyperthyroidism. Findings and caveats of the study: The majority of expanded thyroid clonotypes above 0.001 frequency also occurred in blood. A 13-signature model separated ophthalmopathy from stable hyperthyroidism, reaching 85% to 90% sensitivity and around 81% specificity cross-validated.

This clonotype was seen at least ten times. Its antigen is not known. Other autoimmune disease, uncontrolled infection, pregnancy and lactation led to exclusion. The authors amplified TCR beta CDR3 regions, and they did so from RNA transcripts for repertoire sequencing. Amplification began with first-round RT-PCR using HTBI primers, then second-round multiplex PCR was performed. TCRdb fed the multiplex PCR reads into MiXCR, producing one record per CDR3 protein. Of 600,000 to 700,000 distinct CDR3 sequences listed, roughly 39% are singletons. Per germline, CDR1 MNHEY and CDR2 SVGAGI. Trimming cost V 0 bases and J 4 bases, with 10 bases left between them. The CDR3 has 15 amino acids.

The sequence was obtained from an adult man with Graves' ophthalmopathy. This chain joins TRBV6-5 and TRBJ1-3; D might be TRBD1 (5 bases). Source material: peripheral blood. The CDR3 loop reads CASSYSPGSGNTIYF. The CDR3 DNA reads TGTGCCAGCAGTTACTCACCAGGGAGCGGAAACACCATATATTTT.